Listed below are T cell receptor beta chains from one sample, sequenced in a study of T-cell memory formation after mild COVID-19. In TCRdb, the 5' RACE reads were re-called with MiXCR into one record per CDR3 protein. Of 50,000 to 75,000 distinct CDR3 sequences listed, about a tenth are singletons. Material for sequencing was PBMCs or a T cell subset sorted from them (not recorded which). These TCRs come from a man younger than 35 who had mild COVID-19 (a few samples of this study predate the infection). Cell type and time point are not known. The CDR3 runs from the conserved cysteine through the conserved F or W. D genes are given only for firm matches. Where a row states a size, it is once, few, many or the class of an expanded clone; other rows omit it.

cdr3_length j_call clone_size v_call d_call cdr3_nt cdr3_aa
13 TRBJ2-3 many TRBV24-1 . TGTGCCACCAGTGAGGCCCAGACAGATACGCAGTATTTT CATSEAQTDTQYF
14 TRBJ1-3 . TRBV7-9 . TGTGCCAGCAGCCTCCAGGGGCGCAGAAACACCATATATTTT CASSLQGRRNTIYF
12 TRBJ2-1 many TRBV12-3/TRBV12-4 . TGTGCCAGCAGACGGGCGCTTAATGAGCAGTTCTTC CASRRALNEQFF
14 TRBJ2-7 few TRBV20-1 TRBD2 TGCAGTGCTCTTTTCCCGGGGGGTTCGTACGAGCAGTACTTC CSALFPGGSYEQYF
14 TRBJ2-5 . TRBV5-6 . TGTGCCAGCAGCCCCGGGTTAGCGGAAGAGACCCAGTACTTC CASSPGLAEETQYF
15 TRBJ2-3 . TRBV4-3 TRBD2 TGCGCCAGCAGCCAAGATGTGAGGGAGGGAGATACGCAGTATTTT CASSQDVREGDTQYF
15 TRBJ2-1 . TRBV5-1 . TGCGCCAGCAGGGCTGGGGCAGGGGAGTGGAATGAGCAGTTCTTC CASRAGAGEWNEQFF
14 TRBJ2-5 few TRBV7-8 . TGTGCCAGCAGCTTAATGGCAGTACAAGAGACCCAGTACTTC CASSLMAVQETQYF
16 TRBJ2-7 few TRBV27 TRBD1 TGTGCCAGCAGTTTATTGACAGGGTTCGACCCTCGGGAGCAGTACTTC CASSLLTGFDPREQYF
13 TRBJ1-5 . TRBV20-1 . TGCAGTGCTAGAGGTTACCTCGATCAGCCCCAGCATTTT CSARGYLDQPQHF
13 TRBJ1-2 . TRBV10-3 TRBD1 TGTGCCAGTGGGAGGGGGCTCGACTATGGCTACACCTTC CASGRGLDYGYTF
15 TRBJ2-1 few TRBV24-1 . TGTGCCACCGGCATGGGCGGTAGCTCCTACAATGAGCAGTTCTTC CATGMGGSSYNEQFF
13 TRBJ2-1 . TRBV24-1 . TGTGCCACCAGTGATGCGACAGAGGATGAGCAGTTCTTC CATSDATEDEQFF
9 TRBJ2-7 many TRBV9 . TGTGCCAGCACCTACGAGCAGTACTTC CASTYEQYF
15 TRBJ2-5 many TRBV4-1 TRBD2 TGCGCCAGCGGCCCCGGCGGGGGGGCCTTGGAGACCCAGTACTTC CASGPGGGALETQYF
12 TRBJ2-3 many TRBV7-9 . TGTGCCAGCAGCTTATTCGAAGATACGCAGTATTTT CASSLFEDTQYF
13 TRBJ2-7 few TRBV12-3/TRBV12-4 . TGTGCCAGCAGTTTAGGGCAGATCTACGAGCAGTACTTC CASSLGQIYEQYF
14 TRBJ2-3 . TRBV29-1 TRBD1 TGCAGCCCGGTATTTGGACAGGGGGGAGATACGCAGTATTTT CSPVFGQGGDTQYF
15 TRBJ1-1 few TRBV7-2 . TGTGTCAGCAGCGTTGGAATTGACAGAAACACTGAAGCTTTCTTT CVSSVGIDRNTEAFF
11 TRBJ2-1 . TRBV20-1 TRBD2 TGCAGTGTTGGGACTAGCGGTGAGCAGTTCTTC CSVGTSGEQFF
10 TRBJ1-2 . TRBV29-1 . TGCAGCGTTGGGGACTCAGGCTACACCTTC CSVGDSGYTF
15 TRBJ2-7 many TRBV4-1 TRBD1 TGCGCCAGCAGCCAACTGACAGGGGGCTTGTACGAGCAGTACTTC CASSQLTGGLYEQYF
12 TRBJ1-1 once TRBV3-1 . TGTGCCAGCAGCCAAGGATCCACTGAAGCTTTCTTT CASSQGSTEAFF
16 TRBJ2-3 few TRBV24-1 TRBD2 TGTGCCACCAGTGAGACCGGGACTAGCGCCACAGATACGCAGTATTTT CATSETGTSATDTQYF
12 TRBJ2-5 few TRBV11-2 . TGTGCCAGCAGCTTTAGGGGGGAGACCCAGTACTTC CASSFRGETQYF
15 TRBJ2-2 . TRBV5-1 . TGCGCCAGCAGCTTGACCAGGGAAGGGGTCGGGGAGCTGTTTTTT CASSLTREGVGELFF
16 TRBJ2-1 many TRBV11-2 . TGTGCCAGCAGCTCCTACTTGAGGGCCACTGACAATGAGCAGTTCTTC CASSSYLRATDNEQFF
16 TRBJ2-5 . TRBV4-1 . TGCGCCAGCAGCCAAGGCCCCCCGGGGGGCGTCGGGACCCAGTACTTC CASSQGPPGGVGTQYF
15 TRBJ2-7 . TRBV19 TRBD1 TGTGCCAGTAGTATAGATCGGGACAGGTCCTACGAGCAGTACTTC CASSIDRDRSYEQYF
16 TRBJ2-3 few TRBV6-5 TRBD2 TGTGCCAGCGCCCTAATGGGTAGCGGGAGCACAGATACGCAGTATTTT CASALMGSGSTDTQYF
14 TRBJ2-3 . TRBV11-3 . TGTGCCAGCAGTAGAGGACAGACCACAGATACGCAGTATTTT CASSRGQTTDTQYF
15 TRBJ2-1 few TRBV20-1 TRBD1 TGCAGTGCTAGAGGCCTGGACAGGGGCTACAATGAGCAGTTCTTC CSARGLDRGYNEQFF
15 TRBJ2-1 many TRBV7-2 TRBD2 TGTGCCAGCAGCTCTGTTAGCGGGGGGGTTAATGAGCAGTTCTTC CASSSVSGGVNEQFF
18 TRBJ2-7 many TRBV4-3 TRBD2 TGCGCCAGCAGCCAAAGTTTGCAGACTAGCGGGTTCTCCTACGAGCAGTACTTC CASSQSLQTSGFSYEQYF
16 TRBJ1-1 many TRBV7-3 TRBD1 TGTGCCAGCAGCCCAGGCGGGACAGGGGTTGCTCGCGAAGCTTTCTTT CASSPGGTGVAREAFF
16 TRBJ2-7 many TRBV7-8 TRBD2 TGTGCCAGCAGCGCAAGCGGACTAGCGGGGGCAGACGAGCAGTACTTC CASSASGLAGADEQYF
13 TRBJ2-5 . TRBV7-6 . TGTGCCAGCAGCTTAGAACTGCTTCAGACCCAGTACTTC CASSLELLQTQYF
16 TRBJ1-4 . TRBV12-3/TRBV12-4 TRBD1 TGTGCCAGCAGCCGAGGGTCAGGACAGGGGGATGAAAAACTGTTTTTT CASSRGSGQGDEKLFF
17 TRBJ1-3 . TRBV18 . TGTGCCAGCTCACCACTGTTTCCCGGGAACTCTGGAAACACCATATATTTT CASSPLFPGNSGNTIYF
15 TRBJ1-2 . TRBV27 TRBD1 TGTGCCAGCAGTAGAAGGACAGGGGTGGGCTATGGCTACACCTTC CASSRRTGVGYGYTF
14 TRBJ2-1 few TRBV24-1 TRBD1 TGTGCCACCAGTCCAGGGGGTTTCTACAATGAGCAGTTCTTC CATSPGGFYNEQFF
15 TRBJ2-3 . TRBV28 TRBD2 TGTGCCAGCACCATCGGGACTATAAGCACAGATACGCAGTATTTT CASTIGTISTDTQYF
19 TRBJ1-1 few TRBV12-3/TRBV12-4 . TGTGCCAGCAGTTTCAGCGGCCGTCCTTCAGTATTCATGAACACTGAAGCTTTCTTT CASSFSGRPSVFMNTEAFF
13 TRBJ2-2 . TRBV9 . TGTGCCAGCAGCGTAGGTGACGTCCGGGAGCTGTTTTTT CASSVGDVRELFF
13 TRBJ2-5 . TRBV5-1 TRBD1 TGCGCCAGCGCAGGGGGCGCGGGGGAGACCCAGTACTTC CASAGGAGETQYF
15 TRBJ1-2 few TRBV11-2 TRBD1 TGTGCCAGCAGCGCATTTGGGACAGGGGGTAGGGGCTACACCTTC CASSAFGTGGRGYTF
14 TRBJ1-2 . TRBV20-1 . TGCAGTGCTAGTTCCCACGGAGGGAACTATGGCTACACCTTC CSASSHGGNYGYTF
15 TRBJ1-4 few TRBV7-9 TRBD1 TGTGCCAGCAGCCGAACAGGGGTCGAGGGTGAAAAACTGTTTTTT CASSRTGVEGEKLFF
13 TRBJ2-5 . TRBV7-7 . TGTGCTAGCAGTCATGGGAGCCAAGAGACCCAGTACTTC CASSHGSQETQYF
12 TRBJ1-2 many TRBV11-1 . TGTGCCAGCAGCTTATGGAGAGAGGGCTACACCTTC CASSLWREGYTF
14 TRBJ1-4 few TRBV7-9 . TGTGCCAGCACCACCCGGGGGGTTGATGGAAAACTGTTTTTT CASTTRGVDGKLFF
13 TRBJ1-3 few TRBV29-1 . TGCAGCGTTGTTGCAGGGTTTGGAAACACCATATATTTT CSVVAGFGNTIYF